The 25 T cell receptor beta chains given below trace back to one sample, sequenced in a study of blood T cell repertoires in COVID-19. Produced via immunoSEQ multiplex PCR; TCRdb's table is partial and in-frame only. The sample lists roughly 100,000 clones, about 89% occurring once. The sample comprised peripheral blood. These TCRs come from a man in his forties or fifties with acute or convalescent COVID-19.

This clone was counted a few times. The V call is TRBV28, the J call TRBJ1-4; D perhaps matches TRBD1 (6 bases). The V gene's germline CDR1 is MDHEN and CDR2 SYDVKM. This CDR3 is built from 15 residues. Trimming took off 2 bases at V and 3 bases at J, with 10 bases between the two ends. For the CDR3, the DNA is TGTGCCAGCAGTTTAAGGGCAGGGGCTAATGAAAAACTGTTTTTT. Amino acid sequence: CASSLRAGANEKLFF. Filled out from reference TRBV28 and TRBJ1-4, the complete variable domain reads DVKVTQSSRYLVKRTGEKVFLECVQDMDHENMFWYRQDPGLGLRLIYFSYDVKMKEKGDIPEGYSVSREKKERFSLILESASTNQTSMYLCASSLRAGANEKLFFGSGTQLSVL.

The chain's CDR3 is CASSLGQGESGNQPQHF. The CDR3, as DNA: TGTGCCAGCAGCTTGGGACAGGGGGAGTCTGGCAATCAGCCCCAGCATTTT. The gene calls are TRBV7-9 and TRBJ1-5; the match to TRBD1 covers 11 bases. After removal of 3 bases from V and 2 bases from J, the junction contained 6 bases not matched to a gene. The length of the CDR3 is 17 residues. Per germline, CDR1 SEHNR and CDR2 FQNEAQ (reference sequence).

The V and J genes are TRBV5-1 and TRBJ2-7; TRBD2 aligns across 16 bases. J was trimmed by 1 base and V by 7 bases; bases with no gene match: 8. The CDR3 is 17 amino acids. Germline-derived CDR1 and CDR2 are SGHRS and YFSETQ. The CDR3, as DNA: TGCGCCAGCGGTCCCGGGACTAGCGGGAGGGTGTCCTACGAGCAGTACTTC. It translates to CASGPGTSGRVSYEQYF.

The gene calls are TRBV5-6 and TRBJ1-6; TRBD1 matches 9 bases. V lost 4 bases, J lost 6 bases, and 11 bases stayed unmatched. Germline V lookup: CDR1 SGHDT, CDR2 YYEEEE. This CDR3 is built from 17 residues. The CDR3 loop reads CASSRMGQGVVNSPLHF. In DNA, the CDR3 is TGTGCCAGCAGCCGGATGGGACAGGGTGTAGTTAATTCACCCCTCCACTTT. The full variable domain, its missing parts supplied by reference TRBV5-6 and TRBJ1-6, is DAGVTQSPTHLIKTRGQQVTLRCSPKSGHDTVSWYQQALGQGPQFIFQYYEEEERQRGNFPDRFSGHQFPNYSSELNVNALLLGDSALYLCASSRMGQGVVNSPLHFGNGTRLTVT.

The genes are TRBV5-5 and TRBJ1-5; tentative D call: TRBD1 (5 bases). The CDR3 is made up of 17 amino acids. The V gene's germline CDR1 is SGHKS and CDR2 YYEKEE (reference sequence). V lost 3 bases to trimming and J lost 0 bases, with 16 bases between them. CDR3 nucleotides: TGTGCCAGCAGCTGGGGCGCGGGGAGGTATAGCAATCAGCCCCAGCATTTT. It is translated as CASSWGAGRYSNQPQHF.

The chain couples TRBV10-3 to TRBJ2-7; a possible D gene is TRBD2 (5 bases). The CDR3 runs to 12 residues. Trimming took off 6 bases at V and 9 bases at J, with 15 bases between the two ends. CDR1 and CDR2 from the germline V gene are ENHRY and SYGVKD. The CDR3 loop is CAIRLDSQRQYF. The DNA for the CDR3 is TGTGCCATCAGGCTGGACTCCCAAAGGCAGTACTTC.

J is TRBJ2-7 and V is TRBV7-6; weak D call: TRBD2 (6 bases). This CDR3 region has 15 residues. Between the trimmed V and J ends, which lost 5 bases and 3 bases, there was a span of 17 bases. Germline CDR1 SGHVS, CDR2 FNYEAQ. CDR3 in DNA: TGTGCCAGCAGCCAGAGTAGCGGAGGGGTCTACGAGCAGTACTTC. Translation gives CASSQSSGGVYEQYF.

The CDR3 DNA follows: TGCGCCAGCAGCGCGGGACAGGGGGCATCGTACGAGCAGTACTTC. Its protein is CASSAGQGASYEQYF. V gene TRBV5-1 combines with J gene TRBJ2-7, with 12 bases matching TRBD1. The CDR3 is 15 amino acids. CDR1 is SGHRS, CDR2 YFSETQ, per germline. Trimming at V came to 4 bases and at J to 4 bases, leaving 6 bases not matched to a gene.

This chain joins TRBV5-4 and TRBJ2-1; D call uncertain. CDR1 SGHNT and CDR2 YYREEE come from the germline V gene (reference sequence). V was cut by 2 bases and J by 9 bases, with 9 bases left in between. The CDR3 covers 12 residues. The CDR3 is CASSLSLGEQFF. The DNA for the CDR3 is TGTGCCAGCAGCTTATCGCTAGGTGAGCAGTTCTTC.

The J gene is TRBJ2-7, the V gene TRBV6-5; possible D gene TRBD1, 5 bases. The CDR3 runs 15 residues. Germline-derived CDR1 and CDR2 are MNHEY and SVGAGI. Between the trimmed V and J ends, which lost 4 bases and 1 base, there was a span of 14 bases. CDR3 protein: CASSSPQDPSYEQYF. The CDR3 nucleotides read TGTGCCAGCAGTTCCCCACAGGATCCGTCCTACGAGCAGTACTTC.

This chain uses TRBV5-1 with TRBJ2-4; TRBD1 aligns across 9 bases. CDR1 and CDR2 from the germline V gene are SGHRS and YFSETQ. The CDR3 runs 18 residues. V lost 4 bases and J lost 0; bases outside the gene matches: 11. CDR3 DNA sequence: TGCGCCAGCAGCATCGTCCCGGGACAGGGTATAGCCAAAAACATTCAGTACTTC. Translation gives CASSIVPGQGIAKNIQYF.

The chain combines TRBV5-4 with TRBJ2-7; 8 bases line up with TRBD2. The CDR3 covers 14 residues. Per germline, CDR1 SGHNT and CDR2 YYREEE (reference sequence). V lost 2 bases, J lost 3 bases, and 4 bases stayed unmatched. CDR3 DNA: TGTGCCAGCAGCTTAACCGGGACTAGCTACGAGCAGTACTTC. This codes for CASSLTGTSYEQYF.

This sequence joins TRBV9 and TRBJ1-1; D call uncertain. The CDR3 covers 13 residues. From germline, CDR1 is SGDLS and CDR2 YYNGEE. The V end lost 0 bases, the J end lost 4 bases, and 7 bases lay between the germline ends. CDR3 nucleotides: TGTGCCAGCAGCGTAGACCGGAGCACTGAAGCTTTCTTT. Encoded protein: CASSVDRSTEAFF. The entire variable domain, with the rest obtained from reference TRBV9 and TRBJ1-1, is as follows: DSGVTQTPKHLITATGQRVTLRCSPRSGDLSVYWYQQSLDQGLQFLIQYYNGEERAKGNILERFSAQQFPDLHSELNLSSLELGDSALYFCASSVDRSTEAFFGQGTRLTVV.

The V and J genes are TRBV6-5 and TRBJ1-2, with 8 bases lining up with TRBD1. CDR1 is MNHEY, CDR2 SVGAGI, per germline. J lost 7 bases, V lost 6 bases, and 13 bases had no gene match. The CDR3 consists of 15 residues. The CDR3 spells CASRGYDRGEAGYTF. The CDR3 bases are TGTGCCAGCAGGGGCTACGACAGGGGAGAAGCTGGCTACACCTTC.

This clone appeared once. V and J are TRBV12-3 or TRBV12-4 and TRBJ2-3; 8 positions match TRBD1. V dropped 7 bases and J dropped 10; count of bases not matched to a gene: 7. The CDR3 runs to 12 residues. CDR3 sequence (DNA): TGTGCCAGCACCGCCCAGGGGGCGGCGCAGTATTTT. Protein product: CASTAQGAAQYF.

The CDR3 loop reads CASSFQGFHEQYF. CDR3 coding DNA: TGTGCCAGCAGCTTTCAGGGGTTCCACGAGCAGTACTTC. V gene TRBV5-6 combines with J gene TRBJ2-7, with D tentatively TRBD1 (6 bases). This CDR3 region has 13 residues. Trimming took 2 bases from V and 5 from J, leaving 11 bases between them. The germline CDR1 and CDR2 sequences are SGHDT and YYEEEE.

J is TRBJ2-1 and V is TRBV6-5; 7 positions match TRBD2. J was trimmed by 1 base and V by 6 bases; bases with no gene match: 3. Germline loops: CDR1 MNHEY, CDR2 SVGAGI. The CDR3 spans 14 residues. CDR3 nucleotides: TGTGCCAGCAGCAGGACTAGTTCCTACAATGAGCAGTTCTTC. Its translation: CASSRTSSYNEQFF.

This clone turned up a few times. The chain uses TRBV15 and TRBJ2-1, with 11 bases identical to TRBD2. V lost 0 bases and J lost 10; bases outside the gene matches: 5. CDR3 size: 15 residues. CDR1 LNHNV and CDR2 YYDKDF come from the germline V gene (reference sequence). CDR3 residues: CATSRDTSGSLEQFF. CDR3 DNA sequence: TGTGCCACCAGCAGAGATACTAGCGGGAGTTTGGAGCAGTTCTTC.

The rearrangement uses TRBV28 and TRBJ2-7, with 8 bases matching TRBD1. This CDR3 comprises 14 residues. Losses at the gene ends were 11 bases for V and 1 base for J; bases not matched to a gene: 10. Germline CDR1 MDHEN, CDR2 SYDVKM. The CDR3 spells CAASTGQGSYEQYF. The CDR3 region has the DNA TGTGCCGCTTCAACAGGACAGGGTTCCTACGAGCAGTACTTC.

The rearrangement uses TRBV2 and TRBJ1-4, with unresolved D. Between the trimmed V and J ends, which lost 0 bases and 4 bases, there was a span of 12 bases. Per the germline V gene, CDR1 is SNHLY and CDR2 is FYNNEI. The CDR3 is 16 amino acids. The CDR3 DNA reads TGTGCCAGCAGTGAAGCGCGCGCAGGAATTAATGAAAAACTGTTTTTT. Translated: CASSEARAGINEKLFF.

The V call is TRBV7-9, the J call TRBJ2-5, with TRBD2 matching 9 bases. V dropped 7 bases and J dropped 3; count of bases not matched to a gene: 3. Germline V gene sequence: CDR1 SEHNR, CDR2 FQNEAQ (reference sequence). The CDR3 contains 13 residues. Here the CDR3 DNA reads TGTGCCAGCATTGCTAGCGGGGAAGAGACCCAGTACTTC. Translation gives CASIASGEETQYF.

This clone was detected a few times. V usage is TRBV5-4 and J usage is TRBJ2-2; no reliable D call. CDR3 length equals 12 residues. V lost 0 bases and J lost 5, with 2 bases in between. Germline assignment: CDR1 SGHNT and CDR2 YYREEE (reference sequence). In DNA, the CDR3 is TGTGCCAGCAGCTTGGCGACCGGGGAGCTGTTTTTT. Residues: CASSLATGELFF. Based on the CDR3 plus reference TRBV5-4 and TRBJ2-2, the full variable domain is ETGVTQSPTHLIKTRGQQVTLRCSSQSGHNTVSWYQQALGQGPQFIFQYYREEENGRGNFPPRFSGLQFPNYSSELNVNALELDDSALYLCASSLATGELFFGEGSRLTVL.

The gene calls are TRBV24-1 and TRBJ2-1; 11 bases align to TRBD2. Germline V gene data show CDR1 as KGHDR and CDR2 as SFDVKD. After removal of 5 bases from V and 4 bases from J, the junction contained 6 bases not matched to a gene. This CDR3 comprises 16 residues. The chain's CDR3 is CATSGSSGRDYNEQFF. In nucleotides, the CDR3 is TGTGCCACCAGTGGAAGTAGCGGGAGGGATTACAATGAGCAGTTCTTC.

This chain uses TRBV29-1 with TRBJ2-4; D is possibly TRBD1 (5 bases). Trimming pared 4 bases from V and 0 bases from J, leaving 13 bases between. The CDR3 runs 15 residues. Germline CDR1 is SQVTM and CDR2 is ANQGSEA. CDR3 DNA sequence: TGCAGCGTTGTCCGCCAGGGTACAGCCAAAAACATTCAGTACTTC. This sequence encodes CSVVRQGTAKNIQYF.

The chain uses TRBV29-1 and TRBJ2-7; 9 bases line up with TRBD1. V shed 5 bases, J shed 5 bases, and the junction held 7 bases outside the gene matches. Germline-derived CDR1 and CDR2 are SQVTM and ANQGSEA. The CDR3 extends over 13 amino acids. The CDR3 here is CSVPGDRVDEQYF. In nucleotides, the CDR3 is TGCAGCGTTCCGGGGGACAGGGTAGACGAGCAGTACTTC.